These 5 T cell receptor beta chains were sequenced from one sample in a study of blood T cell repertoires in COVID-19. Assay used: immunoSEQ multiplex PCR; TCRdb lists only in-frame clones, some missing. The sample carries just over 300,000 clones, around 92% recorded once. The sequencing input was peripheral blood. These receptors were taken from a woman aged 30 to 39 with COVID-19, enrolled during active disease.

The rearrangement uses TRBV4-3 and TRBJ1-4; no clear D gene. The CDR3 covers 16 residues. Trimming cost V 1 base and J 3 bases, with 12 bases left between them. Germline CDR1 LGHNA, CDR2 YSLEER. The CDR3: CASSQGPAAANEKLFF. As DNA, the CDR3 is TGCGCCAGCAGCCAAGGCCCGGCGGCGGCTAATGAAAAACTGTTTTTT.

The rearrangement joins TRBV6-2 or TRBV6-3 to TRBJ1-3; D remains unclear. This CDR3 has 15 residues. Trimming shortened V by 5 bases and J by 1 base, and 12 bases separated the two germline ends. The germline gives CDR1 MNHEY, CDR2 SVGEGT. The CDR3 DNA sequence: TGTGCCAGCAGTCGGGGAGTCGTTTCTGGAAACACCATATATTTT. This encodes CASSRGVVSGNTIYF.

The rearrangement uses TRBV12-5 and TRBJ1-2; 9 bases align to TRBD1. V lost 3 bases, J lost 8 bases, and 4 bases stayed unmatched. Germline V gene sequence: CDR1 LGHNT, CDR2 FRNRAP. The CDR3 is 13 residues long. The CDR3 loop reads CASGLGQGRGYTF. In nucleotides, the CDR3 is TGTGCTAGTGGTTTAGGACAGGGGCGAGGCTACACCTTC.

The gene calls are TRBV11-3 and TRBJ2-2, with TRBD1 matching 7 bases. CDR3 length: 14 amino acids. J lost 4 bases, V lost 8 bases, and 7 bases had no gene match. The germline CDR1 and CDR2 sequences are SGHNT and YENEEA. CDR3 loop: CASRLQGTTGELFF. The DNA for the CDR3 is TGTGCCAGCCGTCTACAGGGGACCACCGGGGAGCTGTTTTTT.

The chain couples TRBV19 to TRBJ2-5, with TRBD1 matching over 8 bases. Germline-derived CDR1 and CDR2 are LNHDA and SQIVND (reference sequence). The CDR3 has 16 amino acids. V lost 5 bases and J lost 1; bases outside the gene matches: 9. The DNA for the CDR3 is TGTGCCAGTAGTGGACCGGGACAGGCCATCCAAGAGACCCAGTACTTC. Protein product: CASSGPGQAIQETQYF.